The clone carrying this T cell receptor (beta chain) appeared a few times. No antigen is known for it. A read error is likely, as this CDR3 ends without the conserved phenylalanine or tryptophan. Time point here: newly diagnosed GD, antithyroid drugs for less than 3 months. PBMCs were the source of the RNA used for TCR sequencing. CDR3 length: 13 residues. Trimming removed 3 bases at V and 5 bases at J, with 10 bases between. In germline, CDR1 is MDHEN, CDR2 SYDVKM. The sample belongs to a study of regulatory T cells in long-lasting Graves disease. To make TCR beta libraries, researchers used iRepertoire HTBI primers and Arm-PCR of CDR3 regions. TCRdb re-called the multiplex PCR reads through MiXCR, storing one row per CDR3 protein. The sample holds approximately 390,000 distinct CDR3 sequences; 15% to 20% are singletons and the top ten take over 20%. Study outcomes and limitations: Graves' patients with persistent disease showed TCR diversity lower than patients newly diagnosed. TRBV28, TRBJ1-2 and TRBJ2-5 emerged as the favored segments in persistent disease.

The same sample was also studied in work on T cells in Graves' hyperthyroidism and ophthalmopathy. Per that paper: The HTBI primer set was used in a first-round RT-PCR of the TCR CDR3.

This material consisted of peripheral blood mononuclear cells (PBMCs), taken at new diagnosis, from a patient treated with antithyroid drugs. The chain carries TRBV28 and TRBJ2-5; unclear D gene. The receptor's source is a woman aged 18 to 35 with Graves disease. As DNA, the CDR3 is TGTGCCAGCAGTTTGTACTGGCGGGAGACCCAGTACCTC. Its translation: CASSLYWRETQYL.